Listed here are 27 T cell receptor beta chains from one sample, sequenced in a study of cytomegalovirus exposure and HLA in healthy donors. The method was immunoSEQ multiplex PCR; TCRdb's version includes in-frame clones alone and lacks a portion of them. This sample yields under 200,000 clones, of which less than 90% are seen a single time; 4.5% to 7% belongs to the top ten. Input material: PBMCs. These receptors were taken from a woman aged 25-40 years in good health and CMV-seronegative.

V and J are TRBV11-2 and TRBJ2-1; 11 positions match TRBD2. There are 18 residues in the CDR3. V was clipped by 5 bases and J by 2 bases; unmatched bases: 11. The germline V gene has CDR1 SGHAT and CDR2 FQNNGV. The CDR3 sequence is CASSTGTSGRKPYNEQFF. The CDR3 DNA follows: TGTGCCAGCAGCACCGGGACTAGCGGTAGGAAACCCTACAATGAGCAGTTCTTC.

The chain links TRBV4-2 to TRBJ2-7; maybe TRBD1 (6 bases). Germline-derived CDR1 and CDR2 are LGHNA and YNFKEQ. The V and J ends lost 1 base and 4 bases respectively, with 11 bases between them. The CDR3 covers 14 residues. The CDR3 spells CASSQGSGAYEQYF. CDR3 DNA sequence: TGTGCCAGCAGCCAAGGTTCAGGGGCTTACGAGCAGTACTTC.

The CDR3 DNA reads as TGTGCCAGCAGCTCGGGATCCAGCGAGACCCAGTACTTC. Translation gives CASSSGSSETQYF. The chain couples TRBV7-2 to TRBJ2-5, with D possibly being TRBD2 (5 bases). Trimming removed 4 bases from V and 5 bases from J, with 11 bases in between. Germline V gene sequence: CDR1 SGHTA, CDR2 FQGNSA. This CDR3 spans 13 amino acids.

This sequence joins TRBV7-9 and TRBJ1-1, with 7 bases that match TRBD1. Trimming cost V 5 bases and J 5 bases; bases outside gene matches: 11. CDR1 SEHNR and CDR2 FQNEAQ come from the germline V gene (reference sequence). CDR3 size: 15 residues. CDR3 in DNA: TGTGCCAGCAGCGCGATAGCCCAGGGGGTAACTGAAGCTTTCTTT. Protein product: CASSAIAQGVTEAFF.

This CDR3 reads CASSSRQGNYEQYF. The CDR3 DNA is TGTGCCAGCAGCTCCCGACAGGGGAACTACGAGCAGTACTTC. This rearrangement joins TRBV7-9 to TRBJ2-7, with 8 bases identical to TRBD1. After removal of 4 bases from V and 3 bases from J, the junction contained 5 bases not matched to a gene. Germline loops: CDR1 SEHNR, CDR2 FQNEAQ (reference sequence). The CDR3 is 14 residues long.

CDR3 in amino acids: CASSLAVGTGDTEAFF. CDR3 DNA: TGTGCCAGCAGCTTGGCCGTCGGGACAGGGGATACTGAAGCTTTCTTT. V usage is TRBV7-2 and J usage is TRBJ1-1; TRBD1 agrees at 10 bases. The V gene end was trimmed by 3 bases and the J gene end by 5 bases; junction bases not matched to a gene: 9. CDR1 and CDR2 from the germline V gene are SGHTA and FQGNSA. CDR3 length: 16 residues.

The V gene is TRBV15, the J gene TRBJ1-1; 8 positions match TRBD1. The germline V gene has CDR1 LNHNV and CDR2 YYDKDF (reference sequence). The J segment lost 8 bases and the V segment lost 1 base, leaving 3 bases of the junction unmatched. The CDR3 has 13 residues. The CDR3 DNA sequence: TGTGCCACCAGCAGAGGGACAGGGAAGGAAGCTTTCTTT. As protein: CATSRGTGKEAFF.

The chain joins TRBV5-1 to TRBJ1-1; TRBD1 is a possible D gene (6 bases). The CDR3 loop spans 20 amino acids. With 0 bases removed from V and 0 bases from J, the gap between germline ends came to 24 bases. Germline-derived CDR1 and CDR2 are SGHRS and YFSETQ. CDR3 bases: TGCGCCAGCAGCTTGGAGTTTTATAGGGGGGCCAACCTCTTGAACACTGAAGCTTTCTTT. Residues: CASSLEFYRGANLLNTEAFF.

The chain joins TRBV7-3 to TRBJ2-7, with D unresolved. From germline, CDR1 is SGHTA and CDR2 FQGTGA. The CDR3 is 15 amino acids. V lost 2 bases and J lost 4, with 15 bases in between. CDR3 sequence (DNA): TGTGCCAGCAGCTTATTTCCTGGGTTCGAATACGAGCAGTACTTC. This gives the protein CASSLFPGFEYEQYF.

This chain uses TRBV7-2 with TRBJ2-7; D is uncertain. Trimming took off 4 bases at V and 1 base at J, with 5 bases between the two ends. Germline CDR1 SGHTA, CDR2 FQGNSA. The CDR3 is made up of 12 amino acids. Written as DNA, the CDR3 is TGTGCCAGCAGCTCGCTTTCCTACGAGCAGTACTTC. Translation: CASSSLSYEQYF.

The J gene is TRBJ2-5, the V gene TRBV7-2; the match to TRBD1 covers 7 bases. The CDR3 spans 15 residues. V was clipped by 1 base and J by 6 bases; unmatched bases: 8. Germline lookup yields CDR1 SGHTA and CDR2 FQGNSA. The CDR3 here is CASSLEGAAEQTQYF. The CDR3 nucleotides read TGTGCCAGCAGCTTAGAGGGGGCCGCGGAACAGACCCAGTACTTC.

The chain employs TRBV10-3 and TRBJ2-7, with a possible D match to TRBD2 (5 bases). This CDR3 spans 13 amino acids. CDR1 and CDR2 from the germline V gene are ENHRY and SYGVKD. V lost 6 bases and J 2 bases, leaving 11 bases between the germline ends. The CDR3: CAIRESGTYEQYF. DNA of the CDR3: TGTGCCATCAGAGAGAGCGGAACCTACGAGCAGTACTTC.

The chain links TRBV5-1 to TRBJ2-7, with D perhaps TRBD2 (5 bases). Germline CDR1 reads SGHRS; CDR2 reads YFSETQ. There are 14 residues in the CDR3. V lost 0 bases and J lost 4, with 11 bases in between. CDR3 DNA: TGCGCCAGCAGCTTGGATGCGGGCAGATACGAGCAGTACTTC. It translates to CASSLDAGRYEQYF.

The V gene is TRBV7-9, the J gene TRBJ2-1, with TRBD2 matching over 11 bases. This CDR3 has 15 amino acids. V dropped 6 bases and J dropped 4; count of bases not matched to a gene: 5. Germline values: CDR1 SEHNR, CDR2 FQNEAQ (reference sequence). CDR3 protein: CASRLTSGGYNEQFF. Written as DNA, the CDR3 is TGTGCCAGCAGGTTAACTAGCGGGGGATACAATGAGCAGTTCTTC.

This clone has only one observation. V usage is TRBV5-4 and J usage is TRBJ2-3, with D uncertain. Germline CDR1 and CDR2: SGHNT and YYREEE (reference sequence). The CDR3 contains 14 residues. Trimming pared 0 bases from V and 4 bases from J, leaving 9 bases between. CDR3 amino acids: CASSLALSSDTQYF. Here the CDR3 DNA reads TGTGCCAGCAGCTTGGCCTTAAGTTCAGATACGCAGTATTTT.

The V call is TRBV30, the J call TRBJ1-3; D might be TRBD1 (6 bases). The CDR3 is 13 amino acids. The V and J ends lost 6 bases and 4 bases respectively, with 13 bases between them. CDR1 and CDR2 (germline): GTSNPN, SVGIG (reference sequence). The CDR3 loop reads CACSDRFGNTIYF. The CDR3, as DNA: TGTGCCTGCTCGGACAGATTCGGAAACACCATATATTTT.

This clone came up once. The chain employs TRBV4-3 and TRBJ1-5; no definite D call. V lost 0 bases and J 4 bases, leaving 16 bases between the germline ends. Germline V CDR1 and CDR2: LGHNA, YSLEER. CDR3 size: 17 residues. The CDR3 DNA follows: TGCGCCAGCAGCCAAGATCCGCCGGAGGTGCTGAATCAGCCCCAGCATTTT. Translation gives CASSQDPPEVLNQPQHF.

The V gene is TRBV15, the J gene TRBJ2-5; no definite D call. Germline CDR1 LNHNV, CDR2 YYDKDF (reference sequence). Deletions cut 1 base from V and 2 bases from J, with 8 bases between. The CDR3 extends over 14 amino acids. DNA for the CDR3: TGTGCCACCAGCAGAGTGGCGGAACAAGAGACCCAGTACTTC. Translated, it gives CATSRVAEQETQYF.

This clone was seen a single time. The gene calls are TRBV28 and TRBJ1-3; D uncertain. This CDR3 region has 15 residues. The ends were cut back, 7 bases at V and 0 bases at J, with 13 bases in the middle. Looked up from germline, CDR1 is MDHEN and CDR2 is SYDVKM. CDR3 amino acids: CASTFNPVSGNTIYF. The CDR3, as DNA: TGTGCCAGCACCTTTAATCCAGTCTCTGGAAACACCATATATTTT.

This clone was counted a single time. CDR3 residues: CASSYDTGRETQYF. CDR3 in DNA: TGTGCCAGCAGCTACGATACAGGGAGAGAGACCCAGTACTTC. The chain couples TRBV7-9 to TRBJ2-5; D possibly corresponds to TRBD1 (6 bases). Between the trimmed V and J ends, which lost 4 bases and 4 bases, there was a span of 13 bases. CDR1 and CDR2 (germline): SEHNR, FQNEAQ (reference sequence). This CDR3 is built from 14 residues.

This rearrangement joins TRBV19 to TRBJ2-6; 8 bases map to TRBD1. The V segment lost 3 bases and the J segment 2 bases; nucleotides outside the gene matches: 3. Germline lookup yields CDR1 LNHDA and CDR2 SQIVND (reference sequence). The length of the CDR3 is 16 residues. The CDR3 loop is CASSMDRVPGANVLTF. The CDR3 bases are TGTGCCAGTAGTATGGACAGGGTGCCTGGGGCCAACGTCCTGACTTTC.

The chain combines TRBV2 with TRBJ1-2; D is uncertain. Between the trimmed V and J ends, which lost 6 bases and 8 bases, there was a span of 10 bases. The CDR3 totals 11 residues. Germline CDR1 SNHLY, CDR2 FYNNEI. The CDR3 region is CASRAQLGYTF. The CDR3 coding sequence is TGTGCCAGCAGAGCACAATTGGGCTACACCTTC.

The V call is TRBV7-2, the J call TRBJ2-3, with a possible D match to TRBD1 (6 bases). The CDR3 spans 15 residues. CDR1 and CDR2 from the germline V gene are SGHTA and FQGNSA. The V end was cut by 3 bases, the J end by 4 bases, with 14 bases between. CDR3 loop: CASSFNRAVPDTQYF. The CDR3 DNA sequence: TGTGCCAGCAGCTTTAACAGGGCGGTCCCAGATACGCAGTATTTT.

The chain joins TRBV5-1 to TRBJ2-7, with D maybe TRBD1 (6 bases). CDR1 SGHRS and CDR2 YFSETQ come from the germline V gene. With 0 bases removed from V and 2 bases from J, the gap between germline ends came to 9 bases. The CDR3 spans 14 residues. CDR3 loop: CASSLDGGPYEQYF. CDR3 nucleotide sequence: TGCGCCAGCAGCTTGGATGGGGGCCCCTACGAGCAGTACTTC.

The chain links TRBV7-3 to TRBJ2-5; either TRBD1 or TRBD2 may fit D (5 bases each). This CDR3 has 13 residues. Trimming removed 3 bases at V and 3 bases at J, with 8 bases between. CDR1 and CDR2 from the germline V gene are SGHTA and FQGTGA. In DNA form, the CDR3 reads TGTGCCAGCAGCTTTGGGGGAGAAGAGACCCAGTACTTC. Translated, it gives CASSFGGEETQYF.

V usage is TRBV29-1 and J usage is TRBJ1-4; D may be TRBD1 (6 bases). CDR1 and CDR2 from the germline V gene are SQVTM and ANQGSEA. The V end was cut by 4 bases, the J end by 8 bases, with 17 bases between. The CDR3 sequence is 14 residues long. The CDR3 DNA follows: TGCAGCGTTGTTCCACAGGGTTCCCGGGAAAAACTGTTTTTT. The encoded protein is CSVVPQGSREKLFF. The variable domain in full, with the rest retrieved from reference TRBV29-1 and TRBJ1-4, is SAVISQKPSRDICQRGTSLTIQCQVDSQVTMMFWYRQQPGQSLTLIATANQGSEATYESGFVIDKFPISRPNLTFSTLTVSNMSPEDSSIYLCSVVPQGSREKLFFGSGTQLSVL.

This chain connects TRBV4-2 to TRBJ1-5; no firm D call. CDR1 LGHNA and CDR2 YNFKEQ come from the germline V gene. CDR3 size: 15 residues. The germline V and J ends were trimmed by 4 bases and 1 base, with 11 bases remaining between them. Here the CDR3 reads CASSRGGRSNQPQHF. CDR3 nucleotides: TGTGCCAGCAGCCGGGGTGGACGGAGCAATCAGCCCCAGCATTTT.